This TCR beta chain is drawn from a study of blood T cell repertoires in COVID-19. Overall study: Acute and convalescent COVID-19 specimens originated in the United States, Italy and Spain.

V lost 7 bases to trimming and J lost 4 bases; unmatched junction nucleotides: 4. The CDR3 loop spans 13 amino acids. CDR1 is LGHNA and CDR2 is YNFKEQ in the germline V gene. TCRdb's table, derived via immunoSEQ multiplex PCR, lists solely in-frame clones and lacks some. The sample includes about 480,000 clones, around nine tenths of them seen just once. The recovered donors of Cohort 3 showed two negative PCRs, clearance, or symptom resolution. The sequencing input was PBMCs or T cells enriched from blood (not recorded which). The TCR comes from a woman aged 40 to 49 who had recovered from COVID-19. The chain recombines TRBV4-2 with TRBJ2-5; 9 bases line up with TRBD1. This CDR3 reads CASITGGSETQYF. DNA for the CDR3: TGTGCCAGCATCACAGGGGGCTCAGAGACCCAGTACTTC.